This TCR beta chain was captured by sequencing in a study of blood T cell repertoires in COVID-19. Across the study: Acute and convalescent COVID-19 specimens originated in the United States, Italy and Spain. PBMCs, B-cell-depleted T cells, or T cells provided the cDNA or gDNA that made up the material.

This clone appeared a few times. This CDR3 has 13 amino acids. From germline, CDR1 is SEHNR and CDR2 FQNEAQ (reference sequence). Trimming removed 1 base from V and 5 bases from J, with 8 bases in between. Under the authors' procedure: How many nucleated cells were present was estimated from reference gene primer amplification. Generated by immunoSEQ multiplex PCR, the TCRdb table keeps only in-frame clones and is missing some. The V and J calls and the clone size are those of that table, but D and trimming were determined from the DNA. Seen here are 200,000 to 250,000 clones, roughly 80% observed once, and the top ten hold approximately 7%.

Sequencing used peripheral blood. This TCR came from a woman aged 50 to 60 with acute or convalescent COVID-19. The chain joins TRBV7-9 to TRBJ1-2; tentatively, D is TRBD1 (6 bases). The DNA of the CDR3 is TGTGCCAGCAGCTTAGGGGGGCCATATGGCTACACCTTC. It specifies CASSLGGPYGYTF.